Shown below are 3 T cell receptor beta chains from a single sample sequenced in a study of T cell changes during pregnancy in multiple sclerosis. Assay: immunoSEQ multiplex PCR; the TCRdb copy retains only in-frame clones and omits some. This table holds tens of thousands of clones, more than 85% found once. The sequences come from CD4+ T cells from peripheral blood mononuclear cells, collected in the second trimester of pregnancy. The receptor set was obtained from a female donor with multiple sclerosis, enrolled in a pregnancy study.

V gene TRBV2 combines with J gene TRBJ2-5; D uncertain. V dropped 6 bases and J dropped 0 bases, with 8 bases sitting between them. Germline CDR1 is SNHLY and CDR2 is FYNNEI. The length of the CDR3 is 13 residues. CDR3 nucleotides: TGTGCCAGCAGCCCTATAAACCAAGAGACCCAGTACTTC. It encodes CASSPINQETQYF.

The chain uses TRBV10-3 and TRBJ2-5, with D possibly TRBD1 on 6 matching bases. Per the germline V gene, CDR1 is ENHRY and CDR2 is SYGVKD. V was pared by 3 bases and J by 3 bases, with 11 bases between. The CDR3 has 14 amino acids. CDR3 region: CAISEYREKETQYF. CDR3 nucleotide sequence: TGTGCCATCAGTGAATACAGGGAAAAAGAGACCCAGTACTTC.

CDR3 nucleotide sequence: TGTGCCAGCAGTTACCAGAATTCACAGGGGGCCTACACCTTC. The encoded protein is CASSYQNSQGAYTF. This sequence joins TRBV6-5 and TRBJ1-2, with 9 bases that match TRBD1. The germline V gene encodes CDR1 MNHEY and CDR2 SVGAGI. V lost 2 bases, J lost 10 bases, and 8 bases stayed unmatched. The CDR3 spans 14 residues.